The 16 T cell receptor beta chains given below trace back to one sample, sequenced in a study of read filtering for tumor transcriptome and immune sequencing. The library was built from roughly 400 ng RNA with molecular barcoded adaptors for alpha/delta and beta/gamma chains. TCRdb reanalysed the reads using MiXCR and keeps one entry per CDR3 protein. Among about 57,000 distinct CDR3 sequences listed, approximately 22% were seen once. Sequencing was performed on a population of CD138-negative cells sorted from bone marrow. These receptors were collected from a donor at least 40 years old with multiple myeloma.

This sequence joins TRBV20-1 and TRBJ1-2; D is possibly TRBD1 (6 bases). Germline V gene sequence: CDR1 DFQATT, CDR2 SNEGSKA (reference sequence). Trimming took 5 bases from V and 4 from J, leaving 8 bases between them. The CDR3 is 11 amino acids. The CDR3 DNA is TGCAGTGCTGGGGACATCTATGGCTACACCTTC. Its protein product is CSAGDIYGYTF.

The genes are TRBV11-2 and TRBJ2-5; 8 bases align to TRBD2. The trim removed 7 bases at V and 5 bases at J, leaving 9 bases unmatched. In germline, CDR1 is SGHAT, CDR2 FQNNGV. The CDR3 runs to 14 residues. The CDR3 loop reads CASTPRASGETQYF. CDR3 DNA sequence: TGTGCCAGCACCCCAAGGGCTAGCGGGGAGACCCAGTACTTC. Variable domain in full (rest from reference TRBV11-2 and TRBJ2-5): EAGVAQSPRYKIIEKRQSVAFWCNPISGHATLYWYQQILGQGPKLLIQFQNNGVVDDSQLPKDRFSAERLKGVDSTLKIQPAKLEDSAVYLCASTPRASGETQYFGPGTRLLVL.

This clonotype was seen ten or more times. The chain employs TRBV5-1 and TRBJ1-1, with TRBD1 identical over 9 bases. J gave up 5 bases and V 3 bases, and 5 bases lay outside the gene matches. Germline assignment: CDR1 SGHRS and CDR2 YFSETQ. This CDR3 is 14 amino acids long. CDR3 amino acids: CASSSSGTGTEAFF. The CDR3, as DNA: TGCGCCAGCAGCTCTTCCGGGACAGGGACTGAAGCTTTCTTT.

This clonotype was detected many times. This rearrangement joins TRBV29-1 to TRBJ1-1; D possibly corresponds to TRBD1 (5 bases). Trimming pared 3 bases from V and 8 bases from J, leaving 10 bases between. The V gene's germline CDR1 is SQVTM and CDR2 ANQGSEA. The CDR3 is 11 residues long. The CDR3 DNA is TGCAGCGTTGAGGGGCCAGGAGAAGCTTTCTTT. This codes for CSVEGPGEAFF.

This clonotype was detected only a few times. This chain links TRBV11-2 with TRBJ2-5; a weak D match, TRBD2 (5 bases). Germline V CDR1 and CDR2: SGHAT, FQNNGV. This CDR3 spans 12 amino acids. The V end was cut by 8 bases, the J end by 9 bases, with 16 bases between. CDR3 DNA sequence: TGTGCCAGCTCACCGGGGTTGATGGCCCAGTACTTC. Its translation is CASSPGLMAQYF.

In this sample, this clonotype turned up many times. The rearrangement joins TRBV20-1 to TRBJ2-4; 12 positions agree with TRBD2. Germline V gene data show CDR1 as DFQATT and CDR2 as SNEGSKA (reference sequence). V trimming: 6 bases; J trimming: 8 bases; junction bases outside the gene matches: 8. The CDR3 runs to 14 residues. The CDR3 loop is CSAPGLAGQDIQYF. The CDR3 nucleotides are TGCAGTGCCCCTGGACTAGCGGGGCAAGACATTCAGTACTTC.

The CDR3 sequence: CASSFSPSEQYF. In DNA, the CDR3 is TGTGCCAGCAGTTTTAGTCCCTCCGAGCAGTACTTC. The chain has TRBV28 and TRBJ2-7; D is undetermined. V was shortened by 3 bases and J by 6 bases, with 9 bases between the two germline ends. The CDR3 is 12 residues long. CDR1 MDHEN and CDR2 SYDVKM come from the germline V gene.

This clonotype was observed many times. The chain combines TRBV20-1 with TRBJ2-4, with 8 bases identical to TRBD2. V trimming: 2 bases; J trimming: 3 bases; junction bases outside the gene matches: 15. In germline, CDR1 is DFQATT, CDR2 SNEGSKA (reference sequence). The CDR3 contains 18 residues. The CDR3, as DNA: TGCAGTGCTAGAACTCCAGCGGGAGATGGAATTGGCAAAAACATTCAGTACTTC. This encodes CSARTPAGDGIGKNIQYF.

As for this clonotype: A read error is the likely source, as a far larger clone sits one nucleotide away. The CDR3 region has the DNA TGTGCCAGCAGTTACCTCGGACATAACACTGAAGCTTTCTTT. Amino acids: CASSYLGHNTEAFF. The chain joins TRBV6-5 to TRBJ1-1; maybe TRBD1 (5 bases). Between the trimmed V and J ends, which lost 2 bases and 2 bases, there was a span of 9 bases. CDR3 length: 14 amino acids. The germline CDR1 and CDR2 sequences are MNHEY and SVGAGI.

This CDR3 reads CASSSGLAVSYEQYF. In DNA, the CDR3 is TGTGCCAGCAGCTCCGGACTAGCGGTCTCCTACGAGCAGTACTTC. V and J are TRBV7-2 and TRBJ2-7, with TRBD2 matching over 10 bases. There are 15 residues in the CDR3. CDR1 SGHTA and CDR2 FQGNSA come from the germline V gene. The junction had 3 bases not matched to a gene; V was cut back by 4 bases and J by 0 bases.

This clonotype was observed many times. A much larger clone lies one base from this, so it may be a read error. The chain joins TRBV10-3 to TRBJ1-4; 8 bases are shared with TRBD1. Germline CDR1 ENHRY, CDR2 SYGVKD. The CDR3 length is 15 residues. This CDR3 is CATSVGQGLGEKLFF. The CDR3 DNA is TGTGCCACCAGTGTCGGACAGGGCCTTGGTGAAAAACTGTTTTTT.

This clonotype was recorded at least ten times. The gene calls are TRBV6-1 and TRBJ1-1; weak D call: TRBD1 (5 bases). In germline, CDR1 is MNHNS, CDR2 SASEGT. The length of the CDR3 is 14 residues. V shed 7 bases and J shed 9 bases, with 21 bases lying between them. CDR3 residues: CASIFSLSDRKAFF. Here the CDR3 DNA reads TGTGCCAGCATCTTCTCCCTCTCCGACAGAAAAGCTTTCTTT.

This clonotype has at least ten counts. CDR3 amino acids: CASSIAGRYNEQFF. The CDR3 DNA sequence: TGTGCCAGCAGCATAGCGGGACGGTACAATGAGCAGTTCTTC. V usage is TRBV2 and J usage is TRBJ2-1, with 8 bases lining up with TRBD2. Germline trimming cut 6 bases from V and 4 bases from J; bases unmatched to any gene: 5. Germline CDR1 and CDR2: SNHLY and FYNNEI. The CDR3 extends over 14 amino acids. Full variable domain (outside the CDR3, taken from reference TRBV2 and TRBJ2-1): EPEVTQTPSHQVTQMGQEVILRCVPISNHLYFYWYRQILGQKVEFLVSFYNNEISEKSEIFDDQFSVERPDGSNFTLKIRSTKLEDSAMYFCASSIAGRYNEQFFGPGTRLTVL.

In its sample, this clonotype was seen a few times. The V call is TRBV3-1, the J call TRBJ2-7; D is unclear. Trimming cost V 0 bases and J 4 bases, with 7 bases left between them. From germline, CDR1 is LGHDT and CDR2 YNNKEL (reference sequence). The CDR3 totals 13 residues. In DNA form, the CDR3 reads TGTGCCAGCAGCCAAGATTCCAGTTACGAGCAGTACTTC. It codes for CASSQDSSYEQYF.

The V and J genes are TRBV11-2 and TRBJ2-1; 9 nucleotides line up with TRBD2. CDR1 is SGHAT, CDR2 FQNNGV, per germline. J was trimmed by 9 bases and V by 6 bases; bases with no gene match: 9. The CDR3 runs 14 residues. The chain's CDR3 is CASSSSGNRGEQFF. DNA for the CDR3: TGTGCCAGCAGTTCTAGCGGGAATAGGGGTGAGCAGTTCTTC.

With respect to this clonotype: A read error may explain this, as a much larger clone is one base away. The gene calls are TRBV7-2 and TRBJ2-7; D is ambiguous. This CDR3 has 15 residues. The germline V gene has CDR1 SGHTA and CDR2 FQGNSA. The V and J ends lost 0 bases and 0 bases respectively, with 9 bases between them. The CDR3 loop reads CASSLASDCSYEQYF. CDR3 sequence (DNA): TGTGCCAGCAGCTTAGCGTCCGACTGCTCCTACGAGCAGTACTTC.